This TCR beta chain came from a study of control samples from healthy donors and cancer patients. Profiled with immunoSEQ multiplex PCR; TCRdb holds only in-frame clones, not every one. The table lists 170,000 or so clones, about 92% of them singletons. This clone has a single count. Trimming removed 5 bases at V and 14 bases at J, with 13 bases between. This CDR3 is built from 11 residues. Germline values: CDR1 MNHEY, CDR2 SVGEGT. The TCR comes from a man aged 25 to 45 in good health. The V and J genes are TRBV6-2 or TRBV6-3 and TRBJ2-1; D uncertain. Sequencing used blood. This CDR3 is CASSRGSDEFF. In nucleotides, the CDR3 is TGTGCCAGCAGTCGAGGATCCGACGAGTTCTTC.